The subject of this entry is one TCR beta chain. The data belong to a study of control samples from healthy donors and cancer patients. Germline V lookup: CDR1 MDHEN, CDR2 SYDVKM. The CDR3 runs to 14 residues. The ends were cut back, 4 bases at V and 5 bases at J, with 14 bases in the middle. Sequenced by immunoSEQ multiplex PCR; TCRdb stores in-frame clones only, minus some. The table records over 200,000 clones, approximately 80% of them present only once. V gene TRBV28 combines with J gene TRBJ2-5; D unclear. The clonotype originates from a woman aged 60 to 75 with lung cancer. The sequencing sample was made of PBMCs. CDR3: CASSSIGRGETQYF. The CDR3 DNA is TGTGCCAGCAGTTCAATAGGTCGTGGGGAGACCCAGTACTTC.